This paragraph covers one TCR beta chain sequence. The data stem from a study of blood T cell repertoires in COVID-19. The overall study: Samples representing acute and convalescent COVID-19 were sourced from the United States, Italy and Spain. PBMCs, B-cell-depleted T cells, or T cells provided the cDNA or gDNA that made up the material.

Under the authors' procedure: The assay estimated nucleated cells by amplifying reference gene primers. Produced via immunoSEQ multiplex PCR; TCRdb's table is partial and in-frame only. Clonal size and the V and J genes are those of that table, whereas D and trimming came from the DNA. The sample records about 260,000 clones, approximately 86% being singletons. The germline V gene encodes CDR1 LGHDT and CDR2 YNNKEL (reference sequence). V lost 4 bases and J 0 bases, leaving 10 bases between the germline ends. The CDR3 is 15 amino acids. The specimen sequenced was peripheral blood. The V call is TRBV3-1 (or the pseudogene TRBV3-2), the J call TRBJ1-3, with D possibly being TRBD1 (5 bases). This sequence was found in a man aged 25-45 years with active or convalescent COVID-19. CDR3 sequence: CASSRDLGSGNTIYF. The CDR3 DNA sequence: TGTGCCAGCAGCCGGGACTTGGGCTCTGGAAACACCATATATTTT.